The rows below give T cell receptor beta chains drawn from one sample of a study of cytomegalovirus exposure and HLA in healthy donors. Only in-frame clones appear in the TCRdb table, and some are missing; sequencing was by immunoSEQ multiplex PCR. Of over 90,000 clones in the sample, around 77% were seen once. Sequenced sample: PBMCs. These receptors all stem from a male donor in good health and CMV-seropositive. CDR3s include the opening cysteine and the closing phenylalanine or tryptophan. The D gene is left open where the match is weak. Some rows mark clone size as missing; the rest say once, few, many or name a class of expanded clone.

j_call v_call clone_size d_call cdr3_aa cdr3_nt
TRBJ2-1 TRBV6-5 NA TRBD1 CASRGQGSYNEQFF TGTGCCAGCAGGGGACAGGGCTCCTACAATGAGCAGTTCTTC
TRBJ2-5 TRBV4-3 NA TRBD1 CASSRDREETQYF TGCGCCAGCAGCCGTGACAGGGAAGAGACCCAGTACTTC
TRBJ2-1 TRBV19 NA NA CASCSLSSYNEQFF TGTGCCAGTTGTTCCCTTAGCTCCTACAATGAGCAGTTCTTC
TRBJ2-5 TRBV28 NA NA CASSSNPGRHPQETQYF TGTGCCAGCAGTTCCAACCCTGGCAGGCACCCCCAAGAGACCCAGTACTTC
TRBJ1-1 TRBV9 NA TRBD1 CASSGVQGLEAFF TGTGCCAGCAGCGGTGTACAGGGGCTCGAAGCTTTCTTT
TRBJ2-1 TRBV7-3 NA TRBD2 CASSPGGGWYNEQFF TGTGCCAGCAGCCCCGGGGGAGGGTGGTACAATGAGCAGTTCTTC
TRBJ1-2 TRBV16 NA TRBD1 CASSLVTGVYGYTF TGTGCCAGCAGTCTCGTTACAGGGGTCTATGGCTACACCTTC
TRBJ1-1 TRBV7-3 NA NA CASSLVYRVNTEAFF TGTGCCAGCAGCTTAGTCTACAGGGTGAACACTGAAGCTTTCTTT
TRBJ2-3 TRBV19 NA NA CASRDGSVTDTQYF TGTGCCAGTAGGGACGGGAGCGTCACAGATACGCAGTATTTT
TRBJ2-7 TRBV6-5 NA TRBD1 CASSPGTASYEQYF TGTGCCAGCAGCCCCGGGACAGCCTCCTACGAGCAGTACTTC
TRBJ2-7 TRBV28 NA TRBD2 CASKLAGQLSYEQYF TGTGCCAGCAAACTAGCGGGACAACTTTCCTACGAGCAGTACTTC
TRBJ2-6 TRBV6-5 NA TRBD1 CASSRGRPGANGLTF TGTGCCAGCAGCAGGGGGCGCCCTGGGGCCAACGGCCTGACTTTC
TRBJ1-5 TRBV6-5 few NA CASSYGLGSNQPQHF TGTGCCAGCAGTTACGGTCTCGGGAGCAATCAGCCCCAGCATTTT
TRBJ1-2 TRBV6-5 NA NA CASSYGAGGGYGYTF TGTGCCAGCAGTTACGGGGCAGGCGGCGGATATGGCTACACCTTC
TRBJ2-7 TRBV7-2 once TRBD1 CASSPIGTGRYEQYF TGTGCCAGCAGCCCAATAGGGACAGGGCGATACGAGCAGTACTTC
TRBJ2-5 TRBV5-1 NA NA CASSLVAGLQETQYF TGCGCCAGCAGCTTGGTCGCAGGATTACAAGAGACCCAGTACTTC
TRBJ2-7 TRBV7-2 NA NA CASSLEARGNYEQYF TGTGCCAGCAGCTTAGAAGCGAGAGGGAACTACGAGCAGTACTTC
TRBJ1-1 TRBV27 once NA CASSPGQSLNTEAFF TGTGCCAGCAGTCCCGGACAGAGTTTGAACACTGAAGCTTTCTTT
TRBJ2-3 TRBV6-1 NA TRBD2 CASSESLAGGTDTQYF TGTGCCAGCAGTGAAAGCCTAGCGGGAGGTACAGATACGCAGTATTTT
TRBJ1-1 TRBV27 NA NA CASHISSTGTEAFF TGTGCCAGCCATATCAGTAGCACGGGCACTGAAGCTTTCTTT
TRBJ2-4 TRBV6-5 NA NA CASSLRLDLAKNIQYF TGTGCCAGCAGTTTGAGACTAGACTTAGCCAAAAACATTCAGTACTTC
TRBJ2-7 TRBV19 NA TRBD2 CASSVPGLSYEQYF TGTGCCAGTAGTGTACCGGGACTATCCTACGAGCAGTACTTC
TRBJ1-2 TRBV7-8 NA TRBD1 CASSLGRDRGLYYGYTF TGTGCCAGCAGCTTAGGTCGGGACAGGGGGCTTTACTATGGCTACACCTTC
TRBJ1-2 TRBV29-1 once NA CSVEEGGNYGYTF TGCAGCGTTGAAGAAGGGGGAAACTATGGCTACACCTTC
TRBJ2-6 TRBV5-4 NA TRBD1 CASSIQGSGANGLTF TGTGCCAGCAGCATACAGGGGTCTGGGGCCAACGGCCTGACTTTC
TRBJ2-1 TRBV13 NA NA CASSLEVVGGANEQFF TGTGCCAGCAGCTTAGAGGTCGTAGGGGGGGCGAATGAGCAGTTCTTC
TRBJ2-7 TRBV6-5 NA NA CASSYAGPAYEQYF TGTGCCAGCAGTTACGCAGGGCCGGCCTACGAGCAGTACTTC
TRBJ2-7 TRBV7-2 NA TRBD2 CASSSSGAGGYEQYF TGTGCCAGCAGCTCTAGCGGGGCAGGGGGCTACGAGCAGTACTTC
TRBJ2-7 TRBV6-9 few TRBD1 CASSYQTGCYEQYF TGTGCCAGCAGTTATCAGACAGGGTGCTACGAGCAGTACTTC
TRBJ2-7 TRBV29-1 NA TRBD2 CSVRMGGGGYYEQYF TGCAGCGTGAGAATGGGGGGGGGAGGTTACTACGAGCAGTACTTC
TRBJ2-3 TRBV7-9 NA NA CASSFRGLHPDTQYF TGTGCCAGCAGCTTCCGGGGACTTCACCCCGATACGCAGTATTTT
TRBJ2-3 TRBV20-1 NA NA CSAPSPDTQYF TGCAGTGCTCCATCCCCAGATACGCAGTATTTT
TRBJ1-1 TRBV5-1 NA TRBD1 CASSLARISGGGTEAFF TGCGCCAGCAGCTTGGCCCGGATATCAGGGGGTGGTACTGAAGCTTTCTTT
TRBJ1-1 TRBV28 NA NA CASSLFRTLNTEAFF TGTGCCAGCAGTTTATTTCGGACACTGAACACTGAAGCTTTCTTT
TRBJ2-2 TRBV30 NA NA CAWTGVGELFF TGTGCCTGGACAGGGGTCGGGGAGCTGTTTTTT
TRBJ2-2 TRBV4-1 NA TRBD2 CASSQGIAGGLYTGELFF TGCGCCAGCAGCCAAGGGATAGCGGGAGGGCTGTACACCGGGGAGCTGTTTTTT
TRBJ2-5 TRBV6-6 NA TRBD2 CASRLQREGRETQYF TGTGCCAGCAGACTTCAGCGGGAGGGCCGGGAGACCCAGTACTTC
TRBJ2-7 TRBV19 NA NA CASSITTMSEQYF TGTGCCAGTAGTATTACCACTATGAGCGAGCAGTACTTC